This paragraph covers one TCR beta chain sequence. As yet, its antigen is unknown. The data were obtained in a study of regulatory T cells in long-lasting Graves disease. Study-level findings and limits: Persistent patients shared 2,741 public clonotypes among themselves. Newly diagnosed patients shared fewer, at roughly 1,000.

The time point: newly diagnosed GD, antithyroid drugs for less than 3 months. Isolated PBMC RNA provided the starting material for the TCR library. An approximately 9-milliliter sample of peripheral blood was drawn into EDTA tubes. Investigators prepared the TCR beta libraries by applying iRepertoire HTBI primers and Arm-PCR of CDR3 regions. Each CDR3 protein is one row after TCRdb ran MiXCR on the multiplex PCR reads. This table holds more than 450,000 distinct CDR3 sequences, around 12% found once. The V gene lost 0 bases and the J gene lost 3 bases, with 14 bases spanning the gap. The CDR3 sequence is 17 residues long. The germline V gene has CDR1 KGHSH and CDR2 LQKENI. This same sample was also part of a study on T cells in Graves' hyperthyroidism and ophthalmopathy. That report notes: The TCR CDR3 first-round RT-PCR relied on the HTBI primer set. Blood also carried most thyroid clonotypes expanded above 0.001.

Sequencing was performed on peripheral blood mononuclear cells (PBMCs), taken at new diagnosis, from a patient treated with antithyroid drugs. This receptor was identified in a woman aged 30 to 39 with Graves disease. The chain has TRBV18 and TRBJ2-2; D is uncertain. The CDR3 spells CASSPPGATVYTGELFF. The CDR3 nucleotides are TGTGCCAGCTCACCACCTGGAGCTACGGTTTACACCGGGGAGCTGTTTTTT.